This T cell receptor (beta chain) comes out of a study of T cell clonality in common variable immunodeficiency. Study results and caveats: In common variable immunodeficiency, TCR beta chains reportedly carried fewer deletions and N-nucleotide insertions. Authors noted CVID clonality's cause needs subpopulation repertoire sequencing.

With regard to this clone: Its antigen is currently unknown. The read stops 3 residues short of the end of the CDR3; the missing end is completed from the germline J gene.

Diagnosis required reduced IgG, IgA and/or IgM with specific antibody deficiency. Each donor provided roughly 4.5 to 8.5 ml of heparinized whole blood. V dropped 4 bases and J dropped 1 base, with 14 bases sitting between them. Germline V gene lookup returns CDR1 SGHRS and CDR2 YFSETQ. This CDR3 region has 15 residues. Profiled with immunoSEQ multiplex PCR; TCRdb holds only in-frame clones, not every one. The table lists around 30,000 clones, no singletons, with roughly 28% in the top ten. The rearrangement links TRBV5-1 to TRBJ1-1; tentative D call: TRBD1 (5 bases). The TCR sequence derives from a human donor with common variable immunodeficiency. Sequenced: peripheral blood mononuclear cells. The sequenced CDR3 bases are TGCGCCAGCAGCCCTACGGGGGGGACGAACACTGAA. Residues: CASSPTGGTNTE. Given in full, the CDR3 is CASSPTGGTNTEAFF.